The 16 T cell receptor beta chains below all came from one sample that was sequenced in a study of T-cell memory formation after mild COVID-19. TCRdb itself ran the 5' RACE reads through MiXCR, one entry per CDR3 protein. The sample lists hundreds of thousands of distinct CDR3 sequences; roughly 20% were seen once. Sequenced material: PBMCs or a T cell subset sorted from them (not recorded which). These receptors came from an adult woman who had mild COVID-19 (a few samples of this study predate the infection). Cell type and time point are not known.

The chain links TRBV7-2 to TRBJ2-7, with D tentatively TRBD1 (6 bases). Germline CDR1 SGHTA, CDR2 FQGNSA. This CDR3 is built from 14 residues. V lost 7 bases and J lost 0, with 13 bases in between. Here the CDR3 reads CASTGTPNSYEQYF. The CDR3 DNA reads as TGTGCCAGCACCGGGACACCCAACTCCTACGAGCAGTACTTC. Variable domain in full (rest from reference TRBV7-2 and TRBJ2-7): GAGVSQSPSNKVTEKGKDVELRCDPISGHTALYWYRQSLGQGLEFLIYFQGNSAPDKSGLPSDRFSAERTGGSVSTLTIQRTQQEDSAVYLCASTGTPNSYEQYFGPGTRLTVT.

The DNA of the CDR3 is TGTGCCAGCAGCTTAGGGGGACAGGCAACCTACGAGCAGTACTTC. Amino acids: CASSLGGQATYEQYF. The chain employs TRBV7-6 and TRBJ2-7; 8 nucleotides align to TRBD1. After removal of 1 base from V and 2 bases from J, the junction contained 4 bases not matched to a gene. Germline V gene sequence: CDR1 SGHVS, CDR2 FNYEAQ. The CDR3 runs to 15 residues.

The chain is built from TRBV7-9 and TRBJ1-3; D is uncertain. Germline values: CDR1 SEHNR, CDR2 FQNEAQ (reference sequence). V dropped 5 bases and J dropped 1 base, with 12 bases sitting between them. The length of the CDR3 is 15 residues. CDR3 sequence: CASSPPDSSGNTIYF. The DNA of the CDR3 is TGTGCCAGCAGCCCCCCCGATTCTTCTGGAAACACCATATATTTT.

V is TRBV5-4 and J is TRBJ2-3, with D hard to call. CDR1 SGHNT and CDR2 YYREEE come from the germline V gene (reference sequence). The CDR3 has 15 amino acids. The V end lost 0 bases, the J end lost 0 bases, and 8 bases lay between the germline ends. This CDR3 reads CASSLEVHSTDTQYF. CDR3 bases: TGTGCCAGCAGCTTGGAGGTCCATAGCACAGATACGCAGTATTTT.

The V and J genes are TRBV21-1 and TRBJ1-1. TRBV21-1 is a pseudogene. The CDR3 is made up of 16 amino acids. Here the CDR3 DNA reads TGTGCCAGCAGCAAAGCGGGCCAATCAGGGAGCACTGAAGCTTTCTTT. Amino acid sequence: CASSKAGQSGSTEAFF.

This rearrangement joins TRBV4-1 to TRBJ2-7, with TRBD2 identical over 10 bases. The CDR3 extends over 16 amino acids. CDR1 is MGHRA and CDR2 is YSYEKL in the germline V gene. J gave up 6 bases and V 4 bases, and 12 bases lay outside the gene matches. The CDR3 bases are TGCGCCAGCAGCCCTTATCCAGCGGGGGGGCTCGGCGAGCAGTACTTC. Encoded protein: CASSPYPAGGLGEQYF.

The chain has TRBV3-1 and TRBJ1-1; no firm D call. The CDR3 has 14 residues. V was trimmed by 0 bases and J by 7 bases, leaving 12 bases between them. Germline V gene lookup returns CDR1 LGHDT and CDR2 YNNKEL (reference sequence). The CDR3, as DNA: TGTGCCAGCAGCCAAGATGGCAGTCACCGTGAAGCTTTCTTT. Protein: CASSQDGSHREAFF.

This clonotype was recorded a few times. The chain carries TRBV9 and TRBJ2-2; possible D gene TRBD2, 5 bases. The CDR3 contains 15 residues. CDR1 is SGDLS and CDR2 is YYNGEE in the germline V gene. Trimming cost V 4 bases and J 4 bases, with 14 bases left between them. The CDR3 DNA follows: TGTGCCAGCAGCCCCCGCCTGGCGGGCACCGGGGAGCTGTTTTTT. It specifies CASSPRLAGTGELFF. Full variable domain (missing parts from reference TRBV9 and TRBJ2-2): DSGVTQTPKHLITATGQRVTLRCSPRSGDLSVYWYQQSLDQGLQFLIQYYNGEERAKGNILERFSAQQFPDLHSELNLSSLELGDSALYFCASSPRLAGTGELFFGEGSRLTVL.

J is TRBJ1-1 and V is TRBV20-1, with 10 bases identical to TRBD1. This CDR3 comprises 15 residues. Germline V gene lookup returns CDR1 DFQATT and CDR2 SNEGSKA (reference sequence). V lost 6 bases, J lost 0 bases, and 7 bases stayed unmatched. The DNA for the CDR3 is TGCAGTGCACGGACAGGGGGAAACCTGAACACTGAAGCTTTCTTT. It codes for CSARTGGNLNTEAFF.

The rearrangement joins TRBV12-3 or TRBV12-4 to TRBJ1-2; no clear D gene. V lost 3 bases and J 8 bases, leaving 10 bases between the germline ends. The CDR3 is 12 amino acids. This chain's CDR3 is CASSFRVGGYTF. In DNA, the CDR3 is TGTGCCAGCAGTTTCCGGGTTGGAGGCTACACCTTC.

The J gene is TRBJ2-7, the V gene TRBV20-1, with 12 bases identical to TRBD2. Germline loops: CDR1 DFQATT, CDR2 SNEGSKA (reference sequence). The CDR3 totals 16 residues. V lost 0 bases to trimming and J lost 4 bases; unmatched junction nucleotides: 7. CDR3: CSARDPTSGSRYEQYF. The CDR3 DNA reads TGCAGTGCTAGAGATCCGACTAGCGGGAGTAGGTACGAGCAGTACTTC.

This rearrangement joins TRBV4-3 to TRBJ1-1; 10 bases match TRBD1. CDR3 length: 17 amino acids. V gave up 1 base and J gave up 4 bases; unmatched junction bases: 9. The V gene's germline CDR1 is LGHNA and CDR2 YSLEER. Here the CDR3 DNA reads TGCGCCAGCAGCCAAGGCACCCTTGGACAGGGGGGCACTGAAGCTTTCTTT. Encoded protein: CASSQGTLGQGGTEAFF.

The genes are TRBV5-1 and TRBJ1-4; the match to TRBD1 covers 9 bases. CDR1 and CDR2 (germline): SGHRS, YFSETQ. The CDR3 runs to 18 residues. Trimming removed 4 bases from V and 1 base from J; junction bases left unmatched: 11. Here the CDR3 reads CASSQSDRGGITNEKLFF. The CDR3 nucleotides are TGCGCCAGCAGCCAATCGGACAGGGGAGGGATAACTAATGAAAAACTGTTTTTT.

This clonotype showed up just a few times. The CDR3 loop is CASSQDLGRSNYGYTF. CDR3 in DNA: TGCGCCAGCAGCCAAGATCTAGGCAGGTCTAACTATGGCTACACCTTC. The gene calls are TRBV4-1 and TRBJ1-2; unclear D gene. Trimming stripped 0 bases from V and 0 bases from J, with 11 bases between. The V gene's germline CDR1 is MGHRA and CDR2 YSYEKL. CDR3 length: 16 amino acids.

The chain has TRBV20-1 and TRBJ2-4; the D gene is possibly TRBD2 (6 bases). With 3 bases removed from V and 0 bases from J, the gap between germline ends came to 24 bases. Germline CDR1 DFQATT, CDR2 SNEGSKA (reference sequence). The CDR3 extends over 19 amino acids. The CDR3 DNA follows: TGCAGTGCTAGGGGGAGTTGGGAGGTCCTTCACGTAGCCAAAAACATTCAGTACTTC. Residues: CSARGSWEVLHVAKNIQYF.

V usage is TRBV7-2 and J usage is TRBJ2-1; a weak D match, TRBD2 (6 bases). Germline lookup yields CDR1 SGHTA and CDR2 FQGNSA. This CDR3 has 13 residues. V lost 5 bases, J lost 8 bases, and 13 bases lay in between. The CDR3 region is CASSPYTGDEQFF. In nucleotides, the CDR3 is TGTGCCAGCAGCCCTTACACGGGGGATGAGCAGTTCTTC.